A single T cell receptor (beta chain) is shown here with its context. This sample is drawn from a study of blood T cell repertoires in COVID-19. Trimming took 5 bases from V and 0 from J; bases not matched to a gene: 3. This CDR3 spans 15 amino acids. Germline V lookup: CDR1 LNHDA, CDR2 SQIVND (reference sequence). This table comes from immunoSEQ multiplex PCR, and its TCRdb copy is limited to in-frame clones, with some not included. The sample has about 260,000 clones, approximately 86% seen once. This TCR was sampled from a middle-aged man who had recovered from COVID-19. The sequencing input was peripheral blood. This chain connects TRBV19 to TRBJ2-1; 8 positions match TRBD2. The CDR3 DNA is TGTGCCAGTAGTGGGACTAGGAGCTCCTACAATGAGCAGTTCTTC. Amino acid sequence: CASSGTRSSYNEQFF. Full variable domain (outside the CDR3, taken from reference TRBV19 and TRBJ2-1): DGGITQSPKYLFRKEGQNVTLSCEQNLNHDAMYWYRQDPGQGLRLIYYSQIVNDFQKGDIAEGYSVSREKKESFPLTVTSAQKNPTAFYLCASSGTRSSYNEQFFGPGTRLTVL.